This TCR beta chain was obtained from a study of shared clonotypes between healthy human individuals. TCRdb keeps only in-frame clones here, not all; method: immunoSEQ multiplex PCR. Found here are about 1 million clones, about 75% of them singletons; the top ten hold approximately 1.5%. Germline lookup yields CDR1 ENHRY and CDR2 SYGVKD. J was trimmed by 6 bases and V by 10 bases; bases with no gene match: 8. The CDR3 length is 13 residues. This chain uses TRBV10-3 with TRBJ2-2; 7 bases line up with TRBD2. This TCR derives from a man aged 18 to 35 in good health. Sequencing was done on a sample of memory CD4+ T cells sorted from blood. As for subset: CD45RA-negative fraction. In DNA, the CDR3 is TGTGCCACCCAGGCGGGGGAGGCCGGGGAGCTGTTTTTT. Its protein is CATQAGEAGELFF.